The 20 T cell receptor beta chains given below trace back to one sample, sequenced in a study of cytomegalovirus exposure and HLA in healthy donors. The study ran its PCR with 60 Vbeta and 13 Jbeta primers. Profiling relied on immunoSEQ multiplex PCR, and the TCRdb table lists in-frame clones only, not all of them. The sample carries 60,000 to 75,000 clones, around 89% recorded once. The sample was PBMCs. These receptor sequences come from a woman aged 25 to 45 in good health and CMV-seropositive.

The chain's CDR3 is CGDSYGYTF. The CDR3 DNA is TGTGGGGACAGCTATGGCTACACCTTC. V gene TRBV6-4 combines with J gene TRBJ1-2; 7 bases agree with TRBD1. This CDR3 is 9 amino acids long. CDR1 is MRHNA, CDR2 SNTAGT, per germline.

In DNA, the CDR3 is TGTGCCAGCAGCGGGGGACAGAGGAGCTCCTACGAGCAGTACTTC. Protein sequence: CASSGGQRSSYEQYF. V usage is TRBV9 and J usage is TRBJ2-7; TRBD1 aligns across 7 bases. CDR3 length equals 15 residues. V lost 3 bases and J lost 0; bases outside the gene matches: 6. CDR1 and CDR2 from the germline V gene are SGDLS and YYNGEE. The whole variable domain, remainder taken from reference TRBV9 and TRBJ2-7, is DSGVTQTPKHLITATGQRVTLRCSPRSGDLSVYWYQQSLDQGLQFLIQYYNGEERAKGNILERFSAQQFPDLHSELNLSSLELGDSALYFCASSGGQRSSYEQYFGPGTRLTVT.

This sequence joins TRBV5-1 and TRBJ2-3; possibly TRBD2 for D (5 bases). The germline V and J ends were trimmed by 1 base and 5 bases, with 11 bases remaining between them. The CDR3 runs to 14 residues. Per the germline V gene, CDR1 is SGHRS and CDR2 is YFSETQ. For the CDR3, the DNA is TGCGCCAGCAGCTTGACGGGATTTAGAGATACGCAGTATTTT. Its translation is CASSLTGFRDTQYF.

V and J are TRBV11-2 and TRBJ1-1; D uncertain. This CDR3 has 14 residues. Trimming took 1 base from V and 4 from J, leaving 10 bases between them. Looked up from germline, CDR1 is SGHAT and CDR2 is FQNNGV. CDR3 nucleotide sequence: TGTGCCAGCAGCTTAGTGGTTCGGGGCACTGAAGCTTTCTTT. It is translated as CASSLVVRGTEAFF.

This sequence joins TRBV2 and TRBJ2-1; no definite D call. In germline, CDR1 is SNHLY, CDR2 FYNNEI. V was cut by 9 bases and J by 6 bases, with 15 bases left in between. The CDR3 is made up of 13 amino acids. The CDR3 DNA follows: TGTGCCAGTAACCCGGGTCTAGGCAATGAGCAGTTCTTC. Translation gives CASNPGLGNEQFF.

V gene TRBV5-4 combines with J gene TRBJ1-1, with 10 bases matching TRBD1. The V segment lost 4 bases and the J segment 0 bases; nucleotides outside the gene matches: 3. The CDR3 totals 15 residues. The germline V gene encodes CDR1 SGHNT and CDR2 YYREEE (reference sequence). The CDR3 nucleotides read TGTGCCAGCAGCAAGGGACAGGGGTTGAACACTGAAGCTTTCTTT. This encodes CASSKGQGLNTEAFF.

The chain employs TRBV5-1 and TRBJ2-7; 8 positions match TRBD1. V lost 2 bases and J lost 7; bases outside the gene matches: 14. This CDR3 has 16 amino acids. Germline assignment: CDR1 SGHRS and CDR2 YFSETQ. CDR3 amino acids: CASSFPSGGRPGEQYF. The CDR3 bases are TGCGCCAGCAGCTTCCCCTCAGGGGGCAGGCCAGGAGAGCAGTACTTC. The full variable domain, with the rest looked up from reference TRBV5-1 and TRBJ2-7, is KAGVTQTPRYLIKTRGQQVTLSCSPISGHRSVSWYQQTPGQGLQFLFEYFSETQRNKGNFPGRFSGRQFSNSRSEMNVSTLELGDSALYLCASSFPSGGRPGEQYFGPGTRLTVT.

The rearrangement links TRBV5-1 to TRBJ2-5, with 10 bases aligning to TRBD1. Germline V gene sequence: CDR1 SGHRS, CDR2 YFSETQ. CDR3 size: 14 residues. Trimming cost V 3 bases and J 5 bases; bases outside gene matches: 4. Here the CDR3 DNA reads TGCGCCAGCAGCTCGGGACAGGGGCCGGAGACCCAGTACTTC. Amino acids: CASSSGQGPETQYF.

The rearrangement joins TRBV5-5 to TRBJ2-2; 7 nucleotides line up with TRBD2. Unmatched junction bases numbered 4, after V lost 0 bases and J lost 2 bases. CDR1 and CDR2 from the germline V gene are SGHKS and YYEKEE (reference sequence). The CDR3 is made up of 16 amino acids. CDR3 amino acids: CASSLGLAENTGELFF. The CDR3, as DNA: TGTGCCAGCAGCTTGGGGCTAGCGGAAAACACCGGGGAGCTGTTTTTT.

J is TRBJ2-3 and V is TRBV5-5; D gene unclear. This CDR3 has 14 residues. V lost 0 bases and J 1 base, leaving 6 bases between the germline ends. CDR1 is SGHKS, CDR2 YYEKEE, per germline (reference sequence). As DNA, the CDR3 is TGTGCCAGCAGCTTGGGTTCCGGCACAGATACGCAGTATTTT. Its protein is CASSLGSGTDTQYF.

The sample holds one count of this clone. The V and J genes are TRBV5-1 and TRBJ1-1; 9 positions agree with TRBD1. Germline values: CDR1 SGHRS, CDR2 YFSETQ. The CDR3 covers 16 residues. Trimming removed 4 bases from V and 1 base from J; junction bases left unmatched: 8. CDR3 residues: CASSHSGTGKNTEAFF. DNA for the CDR3: TGCGCCAGCAGCCATAGCGGGACAGGGAAGAACACTGAAGCTTTCTTT.

This rearrangement joins TRBV5-4 to TRBJ1-1, with a weak D call TRBD1 (5 bases). Germline V lookup: CDR1 SGHNT, CDR2 YYREEE (reference sequence). CDR3 size: 14 residues. The V end lost 2 bases, the J end lost 0 bases, and 8 bases lay between the germline ends. The CDR3 is CASSFLGVNTEAFF. The CDR3 DNA follows: TGTGCCAGCAGCTTTTTAGGGGTGAACACTGAAGCTTTCTTT.

V and J are TRBV5-1 and TRBJ2-3, with 8 positions matching TRBD1. The CDR3 spans 16 residues. CDR1 is SGHRS and CDR2 is YFSETQ in the germline V gene. With V trimmed by 4 bases and J by 0 bases, 7 bases remained unmatched. The CDR3 sequence is CASSDRGIGSTDTQYF. The CDR3 region has the DNA TGCGCCAGCAGCGACAGGGGAATCGGGAGCACAGATACGCAGTATTTT.

The chain recombines TRBV6-1 with TRBJ2-3; the D gene is possibly TRBD2 (5 bases). CDR3 size: 14 residues. Per the germline V gene, CDR1 is MNHNS and CDR2 is SASEGT. Trimming took off 6 bases at V and 6 bases at J, with 16 bases between the two ends. The CDR3 reads CASSARRERDTQYF. The CDR3 region has the DNA TGTGCCAGCAGCGCCCGAAGAGAGCGGGATACGCAGTATTTT.

The table lists this clone with a few counts. This chain connects TRBV30 to TRBJ1-4; 7 bases fit TRBD1. In germline, CDR1 is GTSNPN, CDR2 SVGIG (reference sequence). The length of the CDR3 is 15 residues. V lost 0 bases and J lost 7; bases outside the gene matches: 8. This CDR3 reads CAWSVVSGGSEKLFF. CDR3 in DNA: TGTGCCTGGAGTGTAGTGTCAGGGGGATCTGAAAAACTGTTTTTT.

This sequence joins TRBV15 and TRBJ1-2; D perhaps matches TRBD1 (6 bases). This CDR3 is built from 13 residues. V gave up 6 bases and J gave up 2 bases, with 10 bases separating them. CDR1 is LNHNV and CDR2 is YYDKDF in the germline V gene (reference sequence). The DNA for the CDR3 is TGTGCCACCAGAGGGGGGGAGAACTATGGCTACACCTTC. This translates into CATRGGENYGYTF.

CDR3 protein: CASRGTAGPTGDTQYF. In DNA, the CDR3 is TGTGCCAGCAGAGGGACAGCCGGCCCCACGGGAGATACGCAGTATTTT. This chain joins TRBV5-4 and TRBJ2-3; 7 nucleotides align to TRBD1. Germline V lookup: CDR1 SGHNT, CDR2 YYREEE (reference sequence). The CDR3 spans 16 residues. V lost 5 bases to trimming and J lost 5 bases; unmatched junction nucleotides: 14.

The genes are TRBV18 and TRBJ2-3, with 9 bases fitting TRBD1. The CDR3 totals 16 residues. Germline CDR1 is KGHSH and CDR2 is LQKENI. With 1 base clipped from V and 4 bases from J, the junction kept 6 bases outside the gene matches. The DNA of the CDR3 is TGTGCCAGCTCACCACTGGGACAGGGAACTGCAGATACGCAGTATTTT. Its protein product is CASSPLGQGTADTQYF. The variable domain in full, with the rest retrieved from reference TRBV18 and TRBJ2-3, is NAGVMQNPRHLVRRRGQEARLRCSPMKGHSHVYWYRQLPEEGLKFMVYLQKENIIDESGMPKERFSAEFPKEGPSILRIQQVVRGDSAAYFCASSPLGQGTADTQYFGPGTRLTVL.

This clone turned up a few times. CDR3 DNA: TGTGCCAGCAGTCTGGACAGCTCCTACGAGCAGTACTTC. Translated, it gives CASSLDSSYEQYF. The chain is built from TRBV27 and TRBJ2-7, with D tentatively TRBD1 (6 bases). Trimming removed 5 bases from V and 0 bases from J, with 8 bases in between. The CDR3 covers 13 residues. CDR1 and CDR2 (germline): MNHEY, SMNVEV (reference sequence).

The chain combines TRBV7-9 with TRBJ2-3; perhaps TRBD1 as D (5 bases). CDR1 is SEHNR and CDR2 is FQNEAQ in the germline V gene (reference sequence). V dropped 4 bases and J dropped 3 bases, with 11 bases sitting between them. The CDR3 length is 14 residues. The DNA for the CDR3 is TGTGCCAGCAGCTGGGGCAGCAAGACAGATACGCAGTATTTT. Protein sequence: CASSWGSKTDTQYF.